Below, 32 T cell receptor beta chains from the same sample are listed, as sequenced in a study of blood T cells in healthy people across ages. A sample-barcoded 5' primer and a J-beta primer mix were used in a second PCR of roughly 7 to 11 cycles. TCRdb passed the 5' RACE reads through MiXCR, listing each CDR3 protein once. The table has 760,000 or so distinct CDR3 sequences, approximately 25% seen once. The same data also went into a second study, on T cells of mothers and their children.

The sample was blood. The receptors shown here come from a boy between 10 and 17 years old in good health.

The CDR3 loop is CASRGGTGGTGELFF. The CDR3 DNA sequence: TGTGCCAGCAGGGGGGGGACAGGGGGCACCGGGGAGCTGTTTTTT. The chain uses TRBV28 and TRBJ2-2; 11 bases are a match to TRBD1. Germline-derived CDR1 and CDR2 are MDHEN and SYDVKM. V dropped 6 bases and J dropped 4; count of bases not matched to a gene: 4. The length of the CDR3 is 15 residues.

This clonotype was counted only a few times. Since no conserved phenylalanine or tryptophan closes the CDR3, a read error is the likely cause. This chain links TRBV7-8 with TRBJ1-2; D uncertain. The V end lost 1 base, the J end lost 2 bases, and 5 bases lay between the germline ends. In germline, CDR1 is SGHVS, CDR2 FQNEAQ. The CDR3 loop spans 13 amino acids. The CDR3 DNA reads TGTGCCAGCAGCTTAGAACAGAACTATGGCTACACCCTC. It translates to CASSLEQNYGYTL.

Worth noting for this clonotype: The missing conserved phenylalanine or tryptophan at the end of this CDR3 makes a read error likely. V gene TRBV7-9 combines with J gene TRBJ1-1; 8 bases match TRBD1. The junction had 12 bases not matched to a gene; V was cut back by 6 bases and J by 3 bases. The CDR3 covers 16 residues. CDR1 and CDR2 from the germline V gene are SEHNR and FQNEAQ (reference sequence). CDR3 protein: CASRVIWTGRYTEAFL. In DNA, the CDR3 is TGTGCCAGCAGGGTCATCTGGACAGGGCGGTACACTGAAGCTTTCCTT.

V is TRBV5-1 and J is TRBJ2-3, with 8 nucleotides matching TRBD2. The CDR3 loop spans 16 amino acids. Trimming removed 5 bases from V and 1 base from J; junction bases left unmatched: 9. From germline, CDR1 is SGHRS and CDR2 YFSETQ. This CDR3 is CASRLGGAGGTDTQYF. In DNA form, the CDR3 reads TGCGCCAGCAGACTCGGAGGAGCGGGGGGCACAGATACGCAGTATTTT.

The chain uses TRBV3-1 and TRBJ2-1; the D is unclear. Trimming took off 5 bases at V and 8 bases at J, with 10 bases between the two ends. Looked up from germline, CDR1 is LGHDT and CDR2 is YNNKEL (reference sequence). The CDR3 extends over 12 amino acids. The CDR3 region has the DNA TGTGCCAGCAGCGGTCCCTTACATGAGCAGTTCTTC. Translation: CASSGPLHEQFF.

This clonotype was seen a single time. The gene calls are TRBV5-5 and TRBJ2-1, with 8 bases identical to TRBD1. The germline CDR1 and CDR2 sequences are SGHKS and YYEKEE (reference sequence). Trimming at V came to 4 bases and at J to 3 bases, leaving 6 bases not matched to a gene. The CDR3 covers 15 residues. The CDR3 region is CASSPRGRDYNEQFF. The CDR3 nucleotides are TGTGCCAGCAGCCCCAGGGGGCGCGACTACAATGAGCAGTTCTTC.

This sequence joins TRBV7-2 and TRBJ1-4; D remains unclear. The germline V and J ends were trimmed by 1 base and 6 bases, with 12 bases remaining between them. Per the germline V gene, CDR1 is SGHTA and CDR2 is FQGNSA. This CDR3 contains 15 residues. The CDR3 region is CASSLVAGSDEKLFF. The CDR3 nucleotides read TGTGCCAGCAGCTTAGTTGCTGGGAGTGATGAAAAACTGTTTTTT.

J is TRBJ2-6 and V is TRBV10-3; weak D call: TRBD2 (6 bases). In germline, CDR1 is ENHRY, CDR2 SYGVKD. This CDR3 region has 15 residues. Trimming took 8 bases from V and 2 from J, leaving 13 bases between them. CDR3 protein: CAIPGGEAGANVLTF. CDR3 DNA sequence: TGTGCCATCCCTGGAGGGGAAGCTGGGGCCAACGTCCTGACTTTC.

The sample holds a few counts of this clonotype. V usage is TRBV29-1 and J usage is TRBJ2-2; no clear D. Germline V CDR1 and CDR2: SQVTM, ANQGSEA. The CDR3 is 12 residues long. Trimming removed 3 bases at V and 6 bases at J, with 8 bases between. The CDR3 coding sequence is TGCAGCGTTGATCAGGACGCCGGGGAGCTGTTTTTT. This encodes CSVDQDAGELFF.

V and J are TRBV7-2 and TRBJ2-4; 7 nucleotides match TRBD2. V shed 1 base and J 0 bases; nucleotides not matched to a gene: 12. The germline V gene encodes CDR1 SGHTA and CDR2 FQGNSA. The CDR3 has 19 amino acids. The CDR3 nucleotides read TGTGCCAGCAGCTTAGGGAGGGGACTACAAGAATTAGCCAAAAACATTCAGTACTTC. Amino acids: CASSLGRGLQELAKNIQYF.

The genes are TRBV29-1 and TRBJ2-7; D may match TRBD1 or TRBD2 (5 bases each). The ends were cut back, 4 bases at V and 7 bases at J, with 14 bases in the middle. This CDR3 is built from 12 residues. CDR1 and CDR2 (germline): SQVTM, ANQGSEA. The CDR3: CSVADYGAEQYF. CDR3 DNA: TGCAGCGTTGCCGACTACGGGGCAGAGCAGTACTTC.

V and J are TRBV20-1 and TRBJ2-1; 8 bases map to TRBD2. With V trimmed by 1 base and J by 7 bases, 6 bases remained unmatched. This CDR3 has 14 residues. Germline CDR1 DFQATT, CDR2 SNEGSKA (reference sequence). The CDR3 protein is CSARAPGGTNEQFF. The DNA of the CDR3 is TGCAGTGCTAGAGCCCCGGGGGGGACGAATGAGCAGTTCTTC.

The sample holds a few counts of this clonotype. The chain has TRBV7-9 and TRBJ2-7, with D unclear. Between the trimmed V and J ends, which lost 4 bases and 7 bases, there was a span of 11 bases. CDR1 SEHNR and CDR2 FQNEAQ come from the germline V gene (reference sequence). The CDR3 length is 12 residues. CDR3 amino acids: CASSSEAVEQYF. The CDR3 coding sequence is TGTGCCAGCAGCTCCGAGGCGGTAGAGCAGTACTTC.

This clonotype has more than one count but fewer than ten. The chain links TRBV3-1 to TRBJ2-5, with D hard to call. The end of the DNA aligns better with TRBJ2-1, so the J call may be wrong. The CDR3 totals 16 residues. The germline V gene encodes CDR1 LGHDT and CDR2 YNNKEL (reference sequence). CDR3 loop: CASSQSAYGRNNEQFF. CDR3 DNA sequence: TGTGCCAGCAGCCAATCCGCTTATGGACGCAACAATGAGCAGTTCTTC.

This sequence joins TRBV24-1 and TRBJ1-1; D ambiguous. Germline V gives CDR1 KGHDR, CDR2 SFDVKD. The V gene lost 2 bases and the J gene lost 9 bases, with 15 bases spanning the gap. The CDR3 has 14 residues. The CDR3 DNA is TGTGCCACCAGTGATTATGGAGTCCCAGGTAAAGCTTTCTTT. Amino acid sequence: CATSDYGVPGKAFF.

This clonotype has only a few counts. The rearrangement uses TRBV19 and TRBJ1-4; TRBD1 matches 7 bases. The CDR3 totals 17 residues. The V gene end was trimmed by 6 bases and the J gene end by 1 base; junction bases not matched to a gene: 11. In germline, CDR1 is LNHDA, CDR2 SQIVND (reference sequence). Here the CDR3 reads CASSVDRDLRTNEKLFF. CDR3 coding DNA: TGTGCCAGTAGCGTCGACAGGGACCTCAGAACTAATGAAAAACTGTTTTTT. The full variable domain, its missing parts supplied by reference TRBV19 and TRBJ1-4, is DGGITQSPKYLFRKEGQNVTLSCEQNLNHDAMYWYRQDPGQGLRLIYYSQIVNDFQKGDIAEGYSVSREKKESFPLTVTSAQKNPTAFYLCASSVDRDLRTNEKLFFGSGTQLSVL.

The table lists this clonotype with a few counts. The genes are TRBV6-5 and TRBJ2-1; D is perhaps TRBD2 (6 bases). The CDR3 covers 14 residues. V lost 6 bases and J 5 bases, leaving 14 bases between the germline ends. The germline V gene has CDR1 MNHEY and CDR2 SVGAGI. CDR3 DNA: TGTGCCAGCAGCCGACTAGGCCGGGACAATGAGCAGTTCTTC. Protein sequence: CASSRLGRDNEQFF.

This clonotype showed up many times. This sequence joins TRBV10-1 and TRBJ2-3; no clear D. Trimming stripped 0 bases from V and 0 bases from J, with 13 bases between. The CDR3 length is 17 residues. Germline CDR1 is WNHNN and CDR2 is SYGVQD (reference sequence). CDR3 DNA sequence: TGCGCCAGCAGTGAGTCGACGTGGGAAACTAGCACAGATACGCAGTATTTT. Its translation is CASSESTWETSTDTQYF.

The rearrangement uses TRBV12-3 or TRBV12-4 and TRBJ1-4; the D gene is possibly TRBD1 (5 bases). V was clipped by 8 bases and J by 8 bases, with 12 bases between them. The CDR3 is made up of 12 amino acids. The CDR3 DNA is TGTGCCAGCGCCGCAGGGAGCGAAAAACTGTTTTTT. Translating gives CASAAGSEKLFF.

This clonotype was detected a few times. The chain couples TRBV7-9 to TRBJ2-3; 7 nucleotides line up with TRBD2. CDR1 is SEHNR, CDR2 FQNEAQ, per germline (reference sequence). CDR3 length: 13 residues. The CDR3: CVTAGESTDTQYF. In DNA form, the CDR3 reads TGTGTAACGGCGGGGGAGTCCACAGATACGCAGTATTTT.

The genes are TRBV18 and TRBJ2-5; D unresolved. In germline, CDR1 is KGHSH, CDR2 LQKENI. V shed 1 base and J shed 1 base, with 7 bases lying between them. The CDR3 consists of 14 residues. CDR3 sequence reads: CASSPQVAQETQYF. The CDR3 DNA follows: TGTGCCAGCTCACCACAGGTAGCCCAAGAGACCCAGTACTTC.

The chain recombines TRBV5-6 with TRBJ1-2, with TRBD1 as a possible D gene (6 bases). CDR1 SGHDT and CDR2 YYEEEE come from the germline V gene. The CDR3 runs to 15 residues. V shed 2 bases and J shed 8 bases, with 19 bases lying between them. The CDR3 loop reads CASSFRGQGSRGYTF. The CDR3 DNA follows: TGTGCCAGCAGCTTTAGGGGACAAGGGAGTCGCGGCTACACCTTC.

The genes are TRBV7-2 and TRBJ1-6; possible D gene TRBD1, 5 bases. V shed 5 bases and J shed 14 bases, with 16 bases lying between them. Germline V CDR1 and CDR2: SGHTA, FQGNSA. The CDR3 is made up of 13 amino acids. This chain's CDR3 is CASSPNGALSLHF. In DNA form, the CDR3 reads TGTGCCAGCAGCCCAAACGGGGCGCTTTCCCTCCACTTT. The whole variable domain, remainder taken from reference TRBV7-2 and TRBJ1-6, is GAGVSQSPSNKVTEKGKDVELRCDPISGHTALYWYRQSLGQGLEFLIYFQGNSAPDKSGLPSDRFSAERTGGSVSTLTIQRTQQEDSAVYLCASSPNGALSLHFGNGTRLTVT.

The chain recombines TRBV4-2 with TRBJ1-1; D gene unclear. CDR3 length: 14 amino acids. V shed 0 bases and J shed 4 bases, with 9 bases lying between them. The germline V gene has CDR1 LGHNA and CDR2 YNFKEQ. In DNA form, the CDR3 reads TGTGCCAGCAGCCAAGAATTCGTTTCCACTGAAGCTTTCTTT. Encoded protein: CASSQEFVSTEAFF.

This chain uses TRBV15 with TRBJ1-6; D is undetermined. Per the germline V gene, CDR1 is LNHNV and CDR2 is YYDKDF (reference sequence). Trimming cost V 5 bases and J 9 bases, with 14 bases left between them. This CDR3 has 14 residues. The CDR3 loop is CATSPGGKSSPLHF. The DNA of the CDR3 is TGTGCCACCAGCCCGGGAGGGAAGAGTTCACCCCTCCACTTT.

The genes are TRBV7-6 and TRBJ2-1, with TRBD2 matching over 9 bases. The CDR3 is 14 amino acids. Losses at the gene ends were 7 bases for V and 2 bases for J; bases not matched to a gene: 3. Germline V CDR1 and CDR2: SGHVS, FNYEAQ. DNA of the CDR3: TGTGCCAGCACGCTAGCGGGAACCTACAATGAGCAGTTCTTC. It translates to CASTLAGTYNEQFF.

This clonotype was detected only a few times. This rearrangement joins TRBV6-1 to TRBJ2-6, with 8 positions matching TRBD1. Germline loops: CDR1 MNHNS, CDR2 SASEGT. This CDR3 contains 16 residues. Unmatched junction bases numbered 5, after V lost 5 bases and J lost 2 bases. CDR3 protein: CASSLRTGTGANVLTF. DNA for the CDR3: TGTGCCAGCAGTCTCCGGACAGGGACTGGGGCCAACGTCCTGACTTTC.

The genes are TRBV29-1 and TRBJ2-7; no clear D. The germline V gene has CDR1 SQVTM and CDR2 ANQGSEA. Trimming took 5 bases from V and 2 from J, leaving 16 bases between them. CDR3 size: 14 residues. The CDR3 sequence: CSVLRPDAAYEQYF. The CDR3 DNA is TGCAGCGTTTTGCGACCCGACGCCGCCTACGAGCAGTACTTC.

This clonotype has a handful of counts. J is TRBJ2-2 and V is TRBV2; no reliable D call. The CDR3 covers 14 residues. Germline CDR1 and CDR2: SNHLY and FYNNEI. The V and J ends lost 4 bases and 9 bases respectively, with 15 bases between them. CDR3 nucleotide sequence: TGTGCCAGCAGTGCTTCTCTCAGTCGGCGGGAGCTGTTTTTT. Translated, it gives CASSASLSRRELFF.

This clonotype occurred a few times. The junction departs from germline at one end; a sequencing error may be responsible. This chain links TRBV5-1 with TRBJ2-1, with D hard to call. Looked up from germline, CDR1 is SGHRS and CDR2 is YFSETQ. The length of the CDR3 is 16 residues. CDR3 bases: TGCGCCAGCAGCTTGGCCGAGCCAGAAACCTACAATGAGCAGCTCTTC. Amino acids: CASSLAEPETYNEQLF.

The chain carries TRBV29-1 and TRBJ2-1, with TRBD2 identical over 8 bases. The V segment lost 3 bases and the J segment 4 bases; nucleotides outside the gene matches: 11. This CDR3 spans 16 amino acids. Germline V gene data show CDR1 as SQVTM and CDR2 as ANQGSEA. This CDR3 reads CSVDGVTSGAYNEQFF. For the CDR3, the DNA is TGCAGCGTTGATGGGGTAACTAGCGGAGCATACAATGAGCAGTTCTTC.

This clonotype was found a few times. The rearrangement links TRBV5-1 to TRBJ1-5; 7 bases are shared with TRBD1. Trimming cost V 0 bases and J 5 bases; bases outside gene matches: 5. This CDR3 is built from 15 residues. Germline CDR1 and CDR2: SGHRS and YFSETQ. Here the CDR3 reads CASSLDDRDYQPQHF. CDR3 bases: TGCGCCAGCAGCTTGGATGACAGGGATTATCAGCCCCAGCATTTT. The full variable domain, with the rest looked up from reference TRBV5-1 and TRBJ1-5, is KAGVTQTPRYLIKTRGQQVTLSCSPISGHRSVSWYQQTPGQGLQFLFEYFSETQRNKGNFPGRFSGRQFSNSRSEMNVSTLELGDSALYLCASSLDDRDYQPQHFGDGTRLSIL.